The present entry profiles one TCR beta chain with its context. In the original processing: Amplification with reference gene primers provided the estimates of nucleated cell counts. The table came from immunoSEQ multiplex PCR; TCRdb's copy has only in-frame clones and leaves some out. Clonal size and the V and J genes are those of that table, whereas D and trimming came from the DNA. The profile shows around 100,000 clones, about 90% of them singletons. The source of the sample is a study of blood T cell repertoires in COVID-19. Overall study context: The United States, Italy and Spain were the sources of the acute and convalescent COVID-19 samples. PBMCs, B-cell-depleted T cells, or T cells provided the cDNA or gDNA that made up the material.

This CDR3 is built from 20 residues. Germline trimming cut 5 bases from V and 3 bases from J; bases unmatched to any gene: 17. The germline gives CDR1 SGHVS, CDR2 FNYEAQ. The genes are TRBV7-6 and TRBJ2-1; TRBD2 aligns across 12 bases. The source material was peripheral blood. The TCR was taken from a woman in her sixties with acute or convalescent COVID-19. The CDR3 loop reads CASSPPSLLAGGPNYNEQFF. The CDR3 bases are TGTGCCAGCAGCCCTCCCTCATTACTAGCGGGAGGACCTAACTACAATGAGCAGTTCTTC. Supplemented by reference TRBV7-6 and TRBJ2-1, the full variable domain reads GAGVSQSPRYKVTKRGQDVALRCDPISGHVSLYWYRQALGQGPEFLTYFNYEAQQDKSGLPNDRFSAERPEGSISTLTIQRTEQRDSAMYRCASSPPSLLAGGPNYNEQFFGPGTRLTVL.